Listed here are 8 T cell receptor beta chains from one sample, sequenced in a study of technical replicates of blood from a handful of donors. TCRdb keeps only in-frame clones here, not all; method: immunoSEQ multiplex PCR. Of 75,000 to 100,000 clones listed, about 95% were seen once; the top ten hold roughly 0.35%. Sequencing was carried out using T cells isolated from PBMCs. These receptor sequences come from a human donor in good health.

This clone was found once. The chain uses TRBV27 and TRBJ2-2; D ambiguous. The V end lost 6 bases, the J end lost 1 base, and 6 bases lay between the germline ends. The CDR3 has 13 residues. Germline lookup yields CDR1 MNHEY and CDR2 SMNVEV (reference sequence). The CDR3 DNA reads as TGTGCCAGCAGCCCAGAGAACACCGGGGAGCTGTTTTTT. Encoded protein: CASSPENTGELFF.

The table lists this clone with a count of one. The V gene is TRBV11-2, the J gene TRBJ2-1, with TRBD2 identical over 7 bases. The CDR3 has 16 residues. Germline assignment: CDR1 SGHAT and CDR2 FQNNGV. Losses at the gene ends were 5 bases for V and 0 bases for J; bases not matched to a gene: 7. CDR3 DNA sequence: TGTGCCAGCAGCCAGAGGGAGGGGAACTCCTACAATGAGCAGTTCTTC. It translates to CASSQREGNSYNEQFF. The entire variable domain, with the rest obtained from reference TRBV11-2 and TRBJ2-1, is as follows: EAGVAQSPRYKIIEKRQSVAFWCNPISGHATLYWYQQILGQGPKLLIQFQNNGVVDDSQLPKDRFSAERLKGVDSTLKIQPAKLEDSAVYLCASSQREGNSYNEQFFGPGTRLTVL.

This rearrangement joins TRBV7-3 to TRBJ2-1; D is perhaps TRBD2 (5 bases). V lost 5 bases to trimming and J lost 6 bases, with 20 bases between them. This CDR3 comprises 16 residues. Germline V gene sequence: CDR1 SGHTA, CDR2 FQGTGA. CDR3 nucleotides: TGTGCCAGCAGCCCCGGACGGGGAAGTAGGTTCAATGAGCAGTTCTTC. This encodes CASSPGRGSRFNEQFF.

The rearrangement joins TRBV6-5 to TRBJ2-1; D is unresolved. Looked up from germline, CDR1 is MNHEY and CDR2 is SVGAGI. The CDR3 extends over 12 amino acids. V gave up 0 bases and J gave up 9 bases, with 6 bases separating them. CDR3 sequence: CASSYSTGEQFF. In nucleotides, the CDR3 is TGTGCCAGCAGTTACTCTACGGGTGAGCAGTTCTTC.

The chain links TRBV10-3 to TRBJ2-7, with 8 bases fitting TRBD1. Unmatched junction bases numbered 6, after V lost 6 bases and J lost 5 bases. Germline V lookup: CDR1 ENHRY, CDR2 SYGVKD. This CDR3 comprises 13 residues. The CDR3 sequence is CAIRQGQGDEQYF. CDR3 in DNA: TGTGCCATCAGGCAAGGACAGGGTGACGAGCAGTACTTC.

The V and J genes are TRBV19 and TRBJ2-1; 7 positions agree with TRBD2. V gave up 3 bases and J gave up 2 bases; unmatched junction bases: 7. The CDR3 length is 16 residues. The germline V gene has CDR1 LNHDA and CDR2 SQIVND (reference sequence). CDR3 region: CASSIYPSGPYNEQFF. CDR3 nucleotide sequence: TGTGCCAGTAGTATCTACCCTAGCGGCCCCTACAATGAGCAGTTCTTC.

The rearrangement joins TRBV4-2 to TRBJ2-7, with 8 bases lining up with TRBD2. Trimming cost V 0 bases and J 0 bases; bases outside gene matches: 1. CDR3 size: 15 residues. Germline-derived CDR1 and CDR2 are LGHNA and YNFKEQ. The CDR3 DNA follows: TGTGCCAGCAGCCAAGAAAGCGGGGGCTCCTACGAGCAGTACTTC. It codes for CASSQESGGSYEQYF.

This clone was counted a single time. The J gene is TRBJ1-2, the V gene TRBV7-9; tentatively, D is TRBD1 (5 bases). Trimming left V 7 bases short and J 0 bases short, with 15 bases between. Germline assignment: CDR1 SEHNR and CDR2 FQNEAQ (reference sequence). The CDR3 extends over 15 amino acids. The chain's CDR3 is CASIVGGAANYGYTF. The CDR3 DNA reads TGTGCCAGCATTGTCGGCGGGGCGGCTAACTATGGCTACACCTTC.